The rows below give T cell receptor beta chains drawn from one sample of a study of blood T cell repertoires in COVID-19. Assay: immunoSEQ multiplex PCR; the TCRdb copy retains only in-frame clones and omits some. This sample carries about 73,000 clones, 80% to 85% of them seen once, and the ten largest clones take 28%. Sequencing used peripheral blood. These receptors were collected from a human donor in a cohort sampled during active COVID-19. Both conserved end residues are part of each CDR3.

j_call v_call cdr3_aa
TRBJ1-6 TRBV4-3 CASSQEGGIGYNSPLHF
TRBJ2-1 TRBV18 CASSRVGQGIYNEQFF
TRBJ2-2 TRBV4-2 CASSQIPGLANPTNTGELFF
TRBJ2-5 TRBV12-3/TRBV12-4 CASRPDSQETQYF
TRBJ2-1 TRBV9 CASSVTGDFYNEQFF
TRBJ2-5 TRBV5-1 CASSASGEGTQYF
TRBJ1-5 TRBV5-8 CASSAGQGNYQPQHF
TRBJ1-4 TRBV19 CASSMDTGVGEKLFF
TRBJ1-6 TRBV5-4 CASSRTGGSNSPLHF
TRBJ2-2 TRBV4-1 CASSQRGRARNTGELFF
TRBJ2-1 TRBV18 CASSGSSTGEQFF
TRBJ1-3 TRBV6-6 CASTPWPGGNTIYF
TRBJ1-2 TRBV20-1 CSARSRRETF
TRBJ2-7 TRBV10-3 CAISEVGAPDEQYF
TRBJ2-1 TRBV29-1 CSVTKSLYNEQFF
TRBJ2-2 TRBV6-5 CASKLSNTGELFF
TRBJ1-5 TRBV7-9 CASSLRSVKLDQPQHF
TRBJ2-1 TRBV2 CASSNPRQEYNEQFF
TRBJ2-7 TRBV3-1/TRBV3-2 CASSQRPGLIYEQYF
TRBJ2-1 TRBV4-2 CASSQPGLAVGGEQFF
TRBJ1-2 TRBV9 CASSVAGTGVYGYTF
TRBJ1-1 TRBV6-6 CASTTTGGTEAFF